The clone carrying this TCR beta chain was detected once. Its antigen is unknown. This specimen belongs to a study of cytomegalovirus exposure and HLA in healthy donors. Points from the study as a whole: A later analysis reportedly identified an Asian-associated ancestry cluster as carrying fewer N-insertions than the roughly 600-donor mean. Rarity held for most TCR sequences, but there were some public TCRs that occurred in many donors. An analysis done earlier found most TCR beta V segments productive about 87% or about 30% of the time.

This CDR3 is 13 amino acids long. V was shortened by 2 bases and J by 7 bases, with 10 bases between the two germline ends. Germline V gene data show CDR1 as SGHRS and CDR2 as YFSETQ. The PCR had 60 Vbeta and 13 Jbeta primers. The repertoire was sequenced with immunoSEQ multiplex PCR; TCRdb's copy has only in-frame clones and lacks some. The table shows fewer than 110,000 clones, with approximately 70% occurring only once. This receptor was identified in a woman in her 50s in good health and CMV-seronegative. The gene calls are TRBV5-1 and TRBJ2-4, with a possible D match to TRBD1 (5 bases). What was sequenced was PBMCs. The CDR3 nucleotides read TGCGCCAGCAGCTTTCCAGGGATGAACATTCAGTACTTC. It translates to CASSFPGMNIQYF.